The rows below give T cell receptor beta chains drawn from one sample of a study of control samples from healthy donors and cancer patients. Data came from immunoSEQ multiplex PCR; TCRdb stores just in-frame clones and leaves some out. The data show 100,000 to 150,000 clones, with roughly 87% seen just once and 1.5% to 2% held by the top ten. Sequences were obtained from blood. The receptor set was obtained from a man between 18 and 35 years old in good health. CDR3s include the opening cysteine and the closing phenylalanine or tryptophan. Each record gives: D gene, J gene, clone size, V gene, CDR3 protein, CDR3 DNA. The D gene is left open where the match is weak. Clone size is given for some rows only: seen once, a few or many times, or a class if the clone is expanded.

D gene: TRBD1
J gene: TRBJ1-5
clone size: .
V gene: TRBV19
CDR3 protein: CASSSGTAFSQPQHF
CDR3 DNA: TGTGCCAGTAGTTCAGGGACAGCCTTTTCCCAGCCCCAGCATTTT

D gene: TRBD1
J gene: TRBJ2-7
clone size: .
V gene: TRBV6-6
CDR3 protein: CASLDRDSYEQYF
CDR3 DNA: TGTGCCAGCCTCGACAGGGACTCCTACGAGCAGTACTTC

D gene: .
J gene: TRBJ2-7
clone size: .
V gene: TRBV28
CDR3 protein: CASLGMYEQYF
CDR3 DNA: TGTGCCAGCCTGGGGATGTACGAGCAGTACTTC

D gene: .
J gene: TRBJ1-2
clone size: .
V gene: TRBV5-1
CDR3 protein: CASSLGVSSSQYVYGYTF
CDR3 DNA: TGCGCCAGCAGCTTGGGCGTTTCCAGCAGCCAGTACGTTTATGGCTACACCTTC

D gene: TRBD1
J gene: TRBJ2-1
clone size: .
V gene: TRBV28
CDR3 protein: CASSRRDRGRNEQFF
CDR3 DNA: TGTGCCAGCAGCCGCCGGGACAGGGGGCGGAATGAGCAGTTCTTC

D gene: TRBD2
J gene: TRBJ2-1
clone size: .
V gene: TRBV7-9
CDR3 protein: CASSQGSPGLAGVEQFF
CDR3 DNA: TGTGCCAGCAGCCAGGGATCGCCGGGACTAGCGGGAGTGGAGCAGTTCTTC

D gene: TRBD1
J gene: TRBJ1-2
clone size: .
V gene: TRBV6-5
CDR3 protein: CASSYSTGGSYGYTF
CDR3 DNA: TGTGCCAGCAGTTACTCGACAGGGGGAAGCTATGGCTACACCTTC

D gene: .
J gene: TRBJ1-1
clone size: .
V gene: TRBV29-1
CDR3 protein: CSVGTLKGAFF
CDR3 DNA: TGCAGCGTTGGCACGCTAAAAGGGGCTTTCTTT

D gene: .
J gene: TRBJ1-5
clone size: .
V gene: TRBV28
CDR3 protein: CASRVTGYSNQPQHF
CDR3 DNA: TGTGCCAGCAGGGTGACAGGCTATAGCAATCAGCCCCAGCATTTT

D gene: .
J gene: TRBJ1-4
clone size: .
V gene: TRBV11-2
CDR3 protein: CASSFSGAEKLFF
CDR3 DNA: TGTGCCAGCAGCTTCAGCGGGGCCGAAAAACTGTTTTTT

D gene: .
J gene: TRBJ2-7
clone size: .
V gene: TRBV27
CDR3 protein: CASSLSSGLDLYEQYF
CDR3 DNA: TGTGCCAGCAGTTTATCCTCCGGTCTAGACCTATACGAGCAGTACTTC

D gene: .
J gene: TRBJ2-1
clone size: .
V gene: TRBV5-1
CDR3 protein: CASSRNSGKIEQFF
CDR3 DNA: TGCGCCAGCAGCAGGAACTCAGGGAAGATTGAGCAGTTCTTC

D gene: .
J gene: TRBJ2-5
clone size: .
V gene: TRBV19
CDR3 protein: CASSIWGVAGETQYF
CDR3 DNA: TGTGCCAGTAGTATTTGGGGGGTCGCGGGGGAGACCCAGTACTTC

D gene: TRBD2
J gene: TRBJ2-1
clone size: .
V gene: TRBV20-1
CDR3 protein: CSASGREEAYNEQFF
CDR3 DNA: TGCAGTGCTAGTGGGCGGGAGGAGGCCTACAATGAGCAGTTCTTC

D gene: .
J gene: TRBJ1-1
clone size: .
V gene: TRBV6-5
CDR3 protein: CASSRLGGDARTFF
CDR3 DNA: TGTGCCAGCAGTCGCCTGGGGGGGGACGCCAGGACTTTCTTT

D gene: TRBD1
J gene: TRBJ2-7
clone size: .
V gene: TRBV5-1
CDR3 protein: CASSLRQGAVEQYF
CDR3 DNA: TGCGCCAGCAGCTTGCGACAGGGGGCTGTCGAGCAGTACTTC

D gene: .
J gene: TRBJ1-1
clone size: .
V gene: TRBV29-1
CDR3 protein: CSAQQGPLVTEAFF
CDR3 DNA: TGCAGCGCGCAACAGGGACCCCTTGTCACTGAAGCTTTCTTT

D gene: TRBD2
J gene: TRBJ2-3
clone size: few
V gene: TRBV27
CDR3 protein: CAEPTSGRVTDTQYF
CDR3 DNA: TGTGCCGAACCGACTAGCGGGAGGGTCACAGATACGCAGTATTTT

D gene: TRBD1
J gene: TRBJ1-2
clone size: .
V gene: TRBV12-3/TRBV12-4
CDR3 protein: CASRTGSGGYTF
CDR3 DNA: TGTGCCAGCAGGACAGGGTCTGGTGGCTACACCTTC

D gene: TRBD2
J gene: TRBJ2-3
clone size: .
V gene: TRBV18
CDR3 protein: CASSPGASGGGDTQYF
CDR3 DNA: TGTGCCAGCTCACCCGGGGCTAGCGGGGGAGGAGATACGCAGTATTTT

D gene: .
J gene: TRBJ2-7
clone size: .
V gene: TRBV30
CDR3 protein: CAWNKAQGLSYEQYF
CDR3 DNA: TGTGCCTGGAACAAAGCGCAAGGACTCTCCTACGAGCAGTACTTC

D gene: .
J gene: TRBJ1-5
clone size: .
V gene: TRBV7-9
CDR3 protein: CASSIDSLNQPQHF
CDR3 DNA: TGTGCCAGCAGCATCGACAGCCTCAATCAGCCCCAGCATTTT

D gene: .
J gene: TRBJ1-2
clone size: .
V gene: TRBV19
CDR3 protein: CASSPLTPQRDYGYTF
CDR3 DNA: TGTGCCAGTAGCCCATTGACACCCCAACGGGACTATGGCTACACCTTC

D gene: .
J gene: TRBJ2-1
clone size: .
V gene: TRBV6-4
CDR3 protein: CASSAIFDGSAGYNEQFF
CDR3 DNA: TGTGCCAGCAGTGCTATTTTCGACGGGTCCGCGGGCTACAATGAGCAGTTCTTC

D gene: .
J gene: TRBJ1-5
clone size: .
V gene: TRBV29-1
CDR3 protein: CSVEQEPNQPQHF
CDR3 DNA: TGCAGCGTTGAGCAGGAACCTAATCAGCCCCAGCATTTT

D gene: TRBD1
J gene: TRBJ2-7
clone size: .
V gene: TRBV30
CDR3 protein: CAWSEDRDYEQYF
CDR3 DNA: TGTGCCTGGAGCGAAGACAGGGACTACGAGCAGTACTTC

D gene: TRBD2
J gene: TRBJ2-5
clone size: .
V gene: TRBV9
CDR3 protein: CASSEYSGSIGETQYF
CDR3 DNA: TGTGCCAGCAGCGAATATAGCGGGAGTATTGGGGAGACCCAGTACTTC

D gene: .
J gene: TRBJ2-3
clone size: once
V gene: TRBV29-1
CDR3 protein: CSVGPGGTDTQYF
CDR3 DNA: TGCAGCGTTGGCCCGGGCGGCACAGATACGCAGTATTTT

D gene: TRBD1
J gene: TRBJ1-2
clone size: .
V gene: TRBV2
CDR3 protein: CASSEGTGGKYGYTF
CDR3 DNA: TGTGCCAGCAGTGAAGGGACAGGGGGCAAGTATGGCTACACCTTC

D gene: .
J gene: TRBJ2-1
clone size: few
V gene: TRBV6-4
CDR3 protein: CASSDREEGEQFF
CDR3 DNA: TGTGCCAGCAGTGACCGAGAGGAGGGTGAGCAGTTCTTC

D gene: .
J gene: TRBJ1-1
clone size: .
V gene: TRBV30
CDR3 protein: CAWEYPGRGRTEAFF
CDR3 DNA: TGTGCCTGGGAGTACCCCGGGCGGGGCAGGACTGAAGCTTTCTTT

D gene: .
J gene: TRBJ1-5
clone size: .
V gene: TRBV18
CDR3 protein: CASSPSEGGLGDQPQHF
CDR3 DNA: TGTGCCAGCTCACCCTCCGAGGGGGGGCTCGGGGACCAGCCCCAGCATTTT

D gene: TRBD1
J gene: TRBJ1-6
clone size: .
V gene: TRBV7-2
CDR3 protein: CASSLGFQGANSPLHF
CDR3 DNA: TGTGCCAGCAGCTTAGGGTTCCAGGGGGCGAATTCACCCCTCCACTTT

D gene: .
J gene: TRBJ2-2
clone size: .
V gene: TRBV5-5
CDR3 protein: CASSPLSEPTGELFF
CDR3 DNA: TGTGCCAGCAGCCCCCTTTCCGAGCCCACCGGGGAGCTGTTTTTT

D gene: .
J gene: TRBJ2-3
clone size: .
V gene: TRBV19
CDR3 protein: CASSIVSLSTDTQYF
CDR3 DNA: TGTGCCAGTAGTATCGTCTCACTTAGCACAGATACGCAGTATTTT

D gene: .
J gene: TRBJ1-1
clone size: once
V gene: TRBV6-5
CDR3 protein: CASSYRQTEAFF
CDR3 DNA: TGTGCCAGCAGTTACCGTCAGACTGAAGCTTTCTTT

D gene: .
J gene: TRBJ2-1
clone size: once
V gene: TRBV10-3
CDR3 protein: CATGGGYNEQFF
CDR3 DNA: TGTGCCACAGGGGGAGGCTACAATGAGCAGTTCTTC

D gene: TRBD1
J gene: TRBJ1-4
clone size: .
V gene: TRBV28
CDR3 protein: CASNQLTGEKEKLFF
CDR3 DNA: TGTGCCAGCAACCAATTGACAGGGGAGAAAGAAAAACTGTTTTTT

D gene: .
J gene: TRBJ1-3
clone size: .
V gene: TRBV2
CDR3 protein: CASSVGRTGNTIYF
CDR3 DNA: TGTGCCAGCAGTGTAGGCAGGACTGGAAACACCATATATTTT

D gene: TRBD1
J gene: TRBJ2-1
clone size: .
V gene: TRBV10-3
CDR3 protein: CAIIQDREPYNEQFF
CDR3 DNA: TGTGCCATCATTCAAGACAGGGAACCCTACAATGAGCAGTTCTTC

D gene: .
J gene: TRBJ2-5
clone size: few
V gene: TRBV18
CDR3 protein: CASSRGEKQETQYF
CDR3 DNA: TGTGCCAGCTCAAGAGGGGAGAAACAAGAGACCCAGTACTTC

D gene: .
J gene: TRBJ2-7
clone size: .
V gene: TRBV19
CDR3 protein: CASSEGQTTGQYF
CDR3 DNA: TGTGCCAGTAGTGAGGGGCAAACTACGGGGCAGTACTTC

D gene: .
J gene: TRBJ1-2
clone size: .
V gene: TRBV3-1/TRBV3-2
CDR3 protein: CASSQGRGGYTF
CDR3 DNA: TGTGCCAGCAGCCAAGGGCGGGGCGGCTACACCTTC

D gene: TRBD1
J gene: TRBJ2-7
clone size: .
V gene: TRBV10-3
CDR3 protein: CATRDRGPNEQYF
CDR3 DNA: TGTGCCACCCGGGACAGGGGGCCAAACGAGCAGTACTTC

D gene: TRBD2
J gene: TRBJ2-1
clone size: .
V gene: TRBV6-2/TRBV6-3
CDR3 protein: CASSGLAGVNNEQFF
CDR3 DNA: TGTGCCAGCAGCGGACTAGCGGGAGTAAACAATGAGCAGTTCTTC